Listed here are 27 T cell receptor beta chains from one sample, sequenced in a study of T cells in Graves' hyperthyroidism and ophthalmopathy. Researchers amplified the TCR beta CDR3 regions from RNA transcripts. HTBI primers were used for first-round RT-PCR of the TCR CDR3. TCRdb ran MiXCR on the multiplex PCR reads and lists one entry per CDR3 protein. This table holds some 690,000 distinct CDR3 sequences, around a sixth found once. Sample: blood. The source of these receptors is a man in his fifties with Graves' hyperthyroidism.

There are many counts of this clonotype. The rearrangement links TRBV5-1 to TRBJ2-7; 8 bases fit TRBD2. The germline CDR1 and CDR2 sequences are SGHRS and YFSETQ. J was trimmed by 7 bases and V by 4 bases; bases with no gene match: 13. CDR3 length: 15 amino acids. Written as DNA, the CDR3 is TGCGCCAGCAGCGCTTACCCGGGACTAGGAAGGGAGCAGTACTTC. Protein product: CASSAYPGLGREQYF.

Only a few counts were recorded for this clonotype. The chain joins TRBV2 to TRBJ2-1; TRBD1 might be the D (5 bases). V shed 3 bases and J shed 5 bases, with 8 bases lying between them. Germline loops: CDR1 SNHLY, CDR2 FYNNEI. CDR3 length equals 13 residues. The CDR3 here is CASSDRVNNEQFF. The DNA of the CDR3 is TGTGCCAGCAGTGACAGGGTGAACAATGAGCAGTTCTTC.

This clonotype was observed many times. The V call is TRBV7-2, the J call TRBJ1-2, with D perhaps TRBD1 (5 bases). There are 14 residues in the CDR3. Trimming removed 2 bases at V and 5 bases at J, with 12 bases between. Germline CDR1 reads SGHTA; CDR2 reads FQGNSA. CDR3 sequence reads: CASSLSNRKYGYTF. Written as DNA, the CDR3 is TGTGCCAGCAGCTTATCCAACAGGAAATATGGCTACACCTTC.

J is TRBJ1-1 and V is TRBV30; 10 bases align to TRBD1. The CDR3 is 12 amino acids. CDR1 is GTSNPN and CDR2 is SVGIG in the germline V gene (reference sequence). The ends lost 0 bases at V and 12 bases at J; junction bases unmatched: 4. Written as DNA, the CDR3 is TGTGCCTGGAGTGTGGGGACAGGGGTAACTTTCTTT. Its translation: CAWSVGTGVTFF.

This clonotype was recorded many times. The V call is TRBV27, the J call TRBJ2-7; 11 bases agree with TRBD2. The CDR3 length is 15 residues. CDR1 and CDR2 from the germline V gene are MNHEY and SMNVEV (reference sequence). Trimming cost V 6 bases and J 3 bases; bases outside gene matches: 7. CDR3 sequence (DNA): TGTGCCAGCAGAGTAACCGGGACTAGCGGCTACGAGCAGTACTTC. Its translation is CASRVTGTSGYEQYF.

This chain joins TRBV20-1 and TRBJ2-5; the match to TRBD1 covers 9 bases. Germline CDR1 is DFQATT and CDR2 is SNEGSKA (reference sequence). This CDR3 is built from 17 residues. V lost 1 base, J lost 2 bases, and 11 bases stayed unmatched. CDR3 loop: CSARVGTGTIIQETQYF. Here the CDR3 DNA reads TGCAGTGCTAGAGTGGGGACAGGGACCATAATTCAAGAGACCCAGTACTTC.

This clonotype has a count of ten or more. The CDR3 nucleotides are TGTGCCAGCAGCCACTCGGGGGGGAACGATGAGCAGTTCTTC. Translation gives CASSHSGGNDEQFF. The V and J genes are TRBV7-3 and TRBJ2-1; TRBD2 matches at 8 bases. The CDR3 runs 14 residues. CDR1 SGHTA and CDR2 FQGTGA come from the germline V gene. Unmatched junction bases numbered 8, after V lost 5 bases and J lost 8 bases.

This clonotype was seen many times. V usage is TRBV19 and J usage is TRBJ2-2, with D possibly being TRBD1 (6 bases). The CDR3 is 15 amino acids. The germline V gene has CDR1 LNHDA and CDR2 SQIVND (reference sequence). V dropped 8 bases and J dropped 1 base, with 14 bases sitting between them. CDR3 DNA sequence: TGTGCCAGTGGCGTGGGGGCGGAGAACACCGGGGAGCTGTTTTTT. Encoded protein: CASGVGAENTGELFF.

This clonotype was recorded many times. This chain links TRBV20-1 with TRBJ1-5; 7 nucleotides agree with TRBD1. The CDR3 length is 13 residues. Germline V gene sequence: CDR1 DFQATT, CDR2 SNEGSKA (reference sequence). V shed 4 bases, J shed 1 base, and the junction held 1 base outside the gene matches. CDR3 residues: CSAKDRSNQPQHF. The DNA of the CDR3 is TGCAGTGCTAAGGACAGGAGCAATCAGCCCCAGCATTTT.

The chain is built from TRBV3-1 and TRBJ1-3; D gene ambiguous. V was pared by 2 bases and J by 4 bases, with 12 bases between. The CDR3 totals 15 residues. From germline, CDR1 is LGHDT and CDR2 YNNKEL (reference sequence). Here the CDR3 DNA reads TGTGCCAGCAGCCAAACTATCTGGGGAGGAAACACCATATATTTT. Residues: CASSQTIWGGNTIYF.

The chain recombines TRBV18 with TRBJ2-2; D might be TRBD1 (5 bases). The V gene lost 2 bases and the J gene lost 0 bases, with 13 bases spanning the gap. Looked up from germline, CDR1 is KGHSH and CDR2 is LQKENI. This CDR3 has 17 amino acids. CDR3 nucleotides: TGTGCCAGCTCACCAACCATGGGGCCTGCGAACACCGGGGAGCTGTTTTTT. Protein sequence: CASSPTMGPANTGELFF. The whole variable domain, remainder taken from reference TRBV18 and TRBJ2-2, is NAGVMQNPRHLVRRRGQEARLRCSPMKGHSHVYWYRQLPEEGLKFMVYLQKENIIDESGMPKERFSAEFPKEGPSILRIQQVVRGDSAAYFCASSPTMGPANTGELFFGEGSRLTVL.

J is TRBJ2-6 and V is TRBV10-3; D remains unclear. The CDR3 extends over 13 amino acids. With 11 bases removed from V and 3 bases from J, the gap between germline ends came to 11 bases. Germline-derived CDR1 and CDR2 are ENHRY and SYGVKD. This CDR3 reads CAVFLSGANVLTF. The CDR3 bases are TGTGCCGTCTTCCTAAGTGGGGCCAACGTCCTGACTTTC.

The V and J genes are TRBV28 and TRBJ2-1; 10 bases map to TRBD2. The CDR3 consists of 16 residues. The germline CDR1 and CDR2 sequences are MDHEN and SYDVKM. The ends lost 7 bases at V and 6 bases at J; junction bases unmatched: 12. The CDR3 sequence: CASTLSEAGGGNEQFF. In DNA form, the CDR3 reads TGTGCCAGCACCCTCTCTGAAGCGGGAGGGGGCAATGAGCAGTTCTTC.

This clonotype was seen a few times. The chain joins TRBV7-2 to TRBJ2-7; D is undetermined. V dropped 4 bases and J dropped 5 bases, with 12 bases sitting between them. Germline V gene data show CDR1 as SGHTA and CDR2 as FQGNSA. The CDR3 is 13 amino acids. The CDR3, as DNA: TGTGCCAGCAGCTCCACCCGACGCAACGAGCAGTACTTC. Translated, it gives CASSSTRRNEQYF.

The table lists this clonotype with a few counts. This chain joins TRBV6-5 and TRBJ2-4; TRBD2 might be the D (5 bases). This CDR3 contains 15 residues. V lost 0 bases and J lost 2, with 8 bases in between. Germline V lookup: CDR1 MNHEY, CDR2 SVGAGI. The CDR3 spells CASSYSAVTKNIQYF. CDR3 DNA: TGTGCCAGCAGTTACTCAGCGGTAACCAAAAACATTCAGTACTTC.

This clonotype has ten or more counts. The chain couples TRBV7-2 to TRBJ2-1, with D perhaps being TRBD1 or TRBD2 (6 bases each). CDR1 SGHTA and CDR2 FQGNSA come from the germline V gene. The CDR3 has 15 amino acids. V was cut by 2 bases and J by 3 bases, with 11 bases left in between. The CDR3 is CASSLTRDNYNEQFF. The CDR3 DNA reads as TGTGCCAGCAGCTTAACGCGGGACAACTACAATGAGCAGTTCTTC.

The genes are TRBV20-1 and TRBJ2-7, with 10 bases that match TRBD2. With V trimmed by 0 bases and J by 1 base, 3 bases remained unmatched. Germline V gives CDR1 DFQATT, CDR2 SNEGSKA (reference sequence). The CDR3 runs to 15 residues. The DNA for the CDR3 is TGCAGTGCTAGAGATATAGCGGGAGGTTCCTACGAGCAGTACTTC. Amino acids: CSARDIAGGSYEQYF.

Many counts were recorded for this clonotype. The gene calls are TRBV28 and TRBJ2-7, with TRBD2 matching over 9 bases. V gave up 6 bases and J gave up 0 bases; unmatched junction bases: 21. CDR1 MDHEN and CDR2 SYDVKM come from the germline V gene. The CDR3 spans 20 residues. CDR3 loop: CASRLHLPGLAGSSSYEQYF. In DNA form, the CDR3 reads TGTGCCAGCAGACTTCACCTTCCGGGGCTAGCGGGAAGTAGCTCCTACGAGCAGTACTTC.

The chain has TRBV7-3 and TRBJ2-1; 7 bases fit TRBD2. Germline V lookup: CDR1 SGHTA, CDR2 FQGTGA. This CDR3 has 15 amino acids. Trimming removed 1 base from V and 4 bases from J; junction bases left unmatched: 4. DNA for the CDR3: TGTGCCAGCAGCTTAATTAGCGGGCCGTACAATGAGCAGTTCTTC. Its protein product is CASSLISGPYNEQFF.

J is TRBJ2-3 and V is TRBV27; D call uncertain. V was shortened by 6 bases and J by 4 bases, with 8 bases between the two germline ends. This CDR3 is built from 12 residues. Germline assignment: CDR1 MNHEY and CDR2 SMNVEV (reference sequence). The CDR3 DNA sequence: TGTGCCAGCAGGGACCTAGCAGATACGCAGTATTTT. Amino acid sequence: CASRDLADTQYF.

This clonotype has a handful of counts. V gene TRBV11-2 combines with J gene TRBJ2-7, with D perhaps TRBD2 (6 bases). The germline V and J ends were trimmed by 3 bases and 6 bases, with 18 bases remaining between them. Per germline, CDR1 SGHAT and CDR2 FQNNGV. The CDR3 is made up of 15 amino acids. The CDR3 reads CASSFSSEGGGEQYF. The CDR3 coding sequence is TGTGCCAGCAGCTTCTCTTCGGAGGGAGGCGGCGAGCAGTACTTC.

CDR3 in amino acids: CASHPQVTEAFF. Here the CDR3 DNA reads TGTGCCAGCCATCCACAGGTTACTGAAGCTTTCTTT. This chain joins TRBV2 and TRBJ1-1; D is perhaps TRBD1 (5 bases). Germline V gives CDR1 SNHLY, CDR2 FYNNEI. V lost 8 bases, J lost 5 bases, and 12 bases lay in between. This CDR3 has 12 amino acids.

A few counts support this clonotype. The chain combines TRBV19 with TRBJ1-6, with a weak D call TRBD1 (5 bases). Trimming pared 3 bases from V and 8 bases from J, leaving 8 bases between. The CDR3 contains 13 residues. Germline V gene sequence: CDR1 LNHDA, CDR2 SQIVND (reference sequence). CDR3 residues: CASSIGGDSPLHF. CDR3 sequence (DNA): TGTGCCAGTAGTATTGGGGGGGATTCACCCCTCCACTTT. Combining the CDR3 with reference TRBV19 and TRBJ1-6 gives the whole variable domain DGGITQSPKYLFRKEGQNVTLSCEQNLNHDAMYWYRQDPGQGLRLIYYSQIVNDFQKGDIAEGYSVSREKKESFPLTVTSAQKNPTAFYLCASSIGGDSPLHFGNGTRLTVT.

This clonotype was counted a few times. The V gene is TRBV20-1, the J gene TRBJ1-1, with no clear D. The V gene lost 1 base and the J gene lost 0 bases, with 12 bases spanning the gap. Germline values: CDR1 DFQATT, CDR2 SNEGSKA (reference sequence). The CDR3 has 15 amino acids. In DNA, the CDR3 is TGCAGTGCTAGAGTTTTTCCCAGGCTGAACACTGAAGCTTTCTTT. Translated: CSARVFPRLNTEAFF.

This clonotype was counted at least ten times. The V gene is TRBV20-1, the J gene TRBJ2-5; 12 nucleotides line up with TRBD2. Germline CDR1 reads DFQATT; CDR2 reads SNEGSKA (reference sequence). J lost 0 bases, V lost 2 bases, and 13 bases had no gene match. CDR3 size: 19 residues. The CDR3 loop reads CSARPLGLAGGVYQETQYF. The CDR3 DNA reads as TGCAGTGCTAGACCCTTGGGACTAGCGGGCGGGGTATACCAAGAGACCCAGTACTTC.

In this sample, this clonotype turned up many times. J is TRBJ1-1 and V is TRBV9; D remains ambiguous. Trimming cost V 8 bases and J 0 bases, with 20 bases left between them. CDR3 size: 16 residues. Germline V gives CDR1 SGDLS, CDR2 YYNGEE. The CDR3: CASSLGISGMNTEAFF. DNA of the CDR3: TGTGCCAGTTCCCTCGGCATATCGGGAATGAACACTGAAGCTTTCTTT.

In this sample, this clonotype turned up many times. This chain links TRBV7-9 with TRBJ2-3; 10 bases map to TRBD2. Germline V gene lookup returns CDR1 SEHNR and CDR2 FQNEAQ (reference sequence). The junction had 7 bases not matched to a gene; V was cut back by 4 bases and J by 0 bases. The CDR3 contains 17 residues. The CDR3 reads CASSSTETSGSTDTQYF. CDR3 bases: TGTGCCAGCAGCTCTACAGAGACTAGCGGGAGCACAGATACGCAGTATTTT.